This is a list of T cell receptor beta chains from one sample in a study of cytomegalovirus exposure and HLA in healthy donors. Clones were read by immunoSEQ multiplex PCR, and TCRdb kept only the in-frame ones, dropping some. This table has around 130,000 clones, 66% appearing once. Specimen: PBMCs. These receptors originate from an older woman in good health and CMV-seronegative. The CDR3 runs from the conserved cysteine through the conserved F or W.

TRBV7-9,15,CASSLDIPGANVLTF
TRBV5-1,14,CASSPADGGTEAFF
TRBV4-1,14,CASSQDEGAQGYTF
TRBV28,17,CASSSPTTGPLVYGYTF
TRBV7-2,12,CASSLRGLEAFF
TRBV29-1,13,CSVAMDSNTEAFF
TRBV5-1,15,CASSLETSIQETQYF
TRBV9,17,CASSVGASGGGAETQYF
TRBV29-1,11,CSVLTGGQQFF
TRBV19,19,CASSIALPGLAGRTGELFF